This TCR beta chain was sequenced during a study of human T cells and chemical hapten exposure. Overall study context: Subjects had 2% DPC placed on roughly 2 cm by roughly 2 cm of upper inner arm skin for sensitization.

Time point here: patch test 3, about 24 weeks after DPC sensitization. Treatment here: therapeutic diphenylcyclopropenone sensitization with weekly scalp DPC. Unfractionated whole blood yielded total RNA. The CDR3 sequence is 13 residues long. Germline V gene lookup returns CDR1 SEHNR and CDR2 FQNEAQ (reference sequence). V lost 11 bases and J lost 0, with 14 bases in between. This clonotype has a count of ten or more. Individual cDNA molecules had unique molecular identifiers attached to them by the library. TCRdb re-analysed the RACE reads in MiXCR, keeping a single row per CDR3 protein. The repertoire includes tens of thousands of distinct CDR3 sequences, 9.5% of them detected once, and approximately 25% sits in the top ten.

Specimen: whole blood, collected in connection with sensitization to the hapten diphenylcyclopropenone (DPC). This chain links TRBV7-9 with TRBJ2-7, with D possibly matching TRBD1 (6 bases). This receptor was taken from a man in his fifties or sixties with alopecia areata. Some clones in this sample may be carry-over from other donors' samples. As DNA, the CDR3 is TGTGCCTTTCGGGCAGGGGACTCCTACGAGCAGTACTTC. Amino acid sequence: CAFRAGDSYEQYF.